Shown below are 13 T cell receptor beta chains from a single sample sequenced in a study of blood T cell repertoires in COVID-19. Assay used: immunoSEQ multiplex PCR; TCRdb lists only in-frame clones, some missing. The repertoire includes 300,000 to 400,000 clones, 87% of them detected once, and approximately 10% sits in the top ten. The material sequenced was peripheral blood. The receptors shown here come from a man aged 25 to 45 with COVID-19, enrolled during active disease.

The V gene is TRBV5-6, the J gene TRBJ1-1; D might be TRBD1 (6 bases). The germline V gene encodes CDR1 SGHDT and CDR2 YYEEEE. The CDR3 has 13 residues. The V end was cut by 2 bases, the J end by 8 bases, with 13 bases between. Here the CDR3 reads CASSLSSGTEAFF. CDR3 sequence (DNA): TGTGCCAGCAGCTTAAGTAGCGGGACAGAAGCTTTCTTT. The complete variable domain, with remaining parts taken from reference TRBV5-6 and TRBJ1-1, reads DAGVTQSPTHLIKTRGQQVTLRCSPKSGHDTVSWYQQALGQGPQFIFQYYEEEERQRGNFPDRFSGHQFPNYSSELNVNALLLGDSALYLCASSLSSGTEAFFGQGTRLTVV.

CDR3 protein: CASSLGLAGGGEQFF. The CDR3 DNA follows: TGTGCCAGCAGTTTAGGACTAGCGGGGGGGGGTGAGCAGTTCTTC. The chain recombines TRBV27 with TRBJ2-1, with TRBD2 identical over 15 bases. The length of the CDR3 is 15 residues. CDR1 is MNHEY, CDR2 SMNVEV, per germline (reference sequence). Trimming took 2 bases from V and 9 from J; bases not matched to a gene: 2.

The rearrangement joins TRBV18 to TRBJ1-2; 7 positions agree with TRBD1. The trim removed 4 bases at V and 0 bases at J, leaving 8 bases unmatched. This CDR3 has 16 amino acids. From germline, CDR1 is KGHSH and CDR2 LQKENI. The CDR3 DNA is TGTGCCAGCTCACAGATAGAGGGGGCCTCTAACTATGGCTACACCTTC. This gives the protein CASSQIEGASNYGYTF.

The V gene is TRBV28, the J gene TRBJ1-2, with 9 bases lining up with TRBD1. Germline V gene sequence: CDR1 MDHEN, CDR2 SYDVKM. J lost 3 bases, V lost 7 bases, and 9 bases had no gene match. This CDR3 spans 15 amino acids. The CDR3 region is CASTDVRDRDYGYTF. In DNA form, the CDR3 reads TGTGCCAGCACCGATGTGAGGGACAGGGACTATGGCTACACCTTC.

The chain couples TRBV5-6 to TRBJ2-2; 9 nucleotides align to TRBD2. CDR1 SGHDT and CDR2 YYEEEE come from the germline V gene. The CDR3 is made up of 16 amino acids. The V and J ends lost 0 bases and 6 bases, in that order; junction bases with no gene match: 6. Written as DNA, the CDR3 is TGTGCCAGCAGCTTGGCCGGGACTAGCTTCGCCGGGGAGCTGTTTTTT. This translates into CASSLAGTSFAGELFF.

V usage is TRBV5-1 and J usage is TRBJ2-1; 8 positions agree with TRBD2. The CDR3 contains 14 residues. V was clipped by 0 bases and J by 9 bases; unmatched bases: 5. Per germline, CDR1 SGHRS and CDR2 YFSETQ. The CDR3 reads CASSLERERGEQFF. CDR3 nucleotide sequence: TGCGCCAGCAGCTTGGAGCGGGAGCGGGGTGAGCAGTTCTTC. Based on the CDR3 plus reference TRBV5-1 and TRBJ2-1, the full variable domain is KAGVTQTPRYLIKTRGQQVTLSCSPISGHRSVSWYQQTPGQGLQFLFEYFSETQRNKGNFPGRFSGRQFSNSRSEMNVSTLELGDSALYLCASSLERERGEQFFGPGTRLTVL.

This chain uses TRBV6-2 or TRBV6-3 with TRBJ2-7; 7 bases are a match to TRBD1. The junction had 8 bases not matched to a gene; V was cut back by 5 bases and J by 1 base. Germline CDR1 MNHEY, CDR2 SVGEGT. This CDR3 has 15 amino acids. The CDR3 DNA is TGTGCCAGCAGTAGCCCGGGACAGCAGTCCTACGAGCAGTACTTC. It codes for CASSSPGQQSYEQYF.

This clone was recorded at least ten times. V and J are TRBV2 and TRBJ2-7, with D perhaps matching TRBD1 (5 bases). The CDR3 is 13 residues long. From germline, CDR1 is SNHLY and CDR2 FYNNEI. V lost 4 bases, J lost 5 bases, and 12 bases lay in between. CDR3 sequence: CASSGQMGNEQYF. The CDR3 DNA follows: TGTGCCAGCAGTGGACAGATGGGGAACGAGCAGTACTTC.

The chain has TRBV9 and TRBJ2-5; 10 bases line up with TRBD2. V shed 2 bases and J 4 bases; nucleotides not matched to a gene: 5. Germline V gene data show CDR1 as SGDLS and CDR2 as YYNGEE. This CDR3 spans 15 amino acids. The CDR3 DNA is TGTGCCAGCAGCGTGAGCGGGGGGGAATTAGAGACCCAGTACTTC. Translating gives CASSVSGGELETQYF.

The rearrangement uses TRBV7-2 and TRBJ1-2, with TRBD1 matching 8 bases. Germline V gene sequence: CDR1 SGHTA, CDR2 FQGNSA. V shed 2 bases and J 2 bases; nucleotides not matched to a gene: 1. CDR3 length equals 14 residues. The CDR3, as DNA: TGTGCCAGCAGCTTAAGACAGGGGAACTATGGCTACACCTTC. Its translation is CASSLRQGNYGYTF.

V gene TRBV4-2 combines with J gene TRBJ1-5; D not certain. The germline gives CDR1 LGHNA, CDR2 YNFKEQ. CDR3 length equals 16 residues. The ends were cut back, 0 bases at V and 3 bases at J, with 12 bases in the middle. Written as DNA, the CDR3 is TGTGCCAGCAGCCAAGATGGGCAGCCTTTCAATCAGCCCCAGCATTTT. Amino acid sequence: CASSQDGQPFNQPQHF.

J is TRBJ2-7 and V is TRBV28; maybe TRBD2 (6 bases). The germline V and J ends were trimmed by 4 bases and 4 bases, with 11 bases remaining between them. In germline, CDR1 is MDHEN, CDR2 SYDVKM. The length of the CDR3 is 13 residues. The CDR3 is CASSSGGPYEQYF. The CDR3 DNA reads TGTGCCAGCAGTTCAGGAGGGCCTTACGAGCAGTACTTC.

The gene calls are TRBV10-3 and TRBJ1-2; 7 nucleotides match TRBD1. The V and J ends lost 3 bases and 3 bases, in that order; junction bases with no gene match: 4. This CDR3 contains 14 residues. Germline V gene data show CDR1 as ENHRY and CDR2 as SYGVKD. The CDR3 sequence: CAISDPGQYYGYTF. Here the CDR3 DNA reads TGTGCCATCAGTGACCCGGGACAGTACTATGGCTACACCTTC.